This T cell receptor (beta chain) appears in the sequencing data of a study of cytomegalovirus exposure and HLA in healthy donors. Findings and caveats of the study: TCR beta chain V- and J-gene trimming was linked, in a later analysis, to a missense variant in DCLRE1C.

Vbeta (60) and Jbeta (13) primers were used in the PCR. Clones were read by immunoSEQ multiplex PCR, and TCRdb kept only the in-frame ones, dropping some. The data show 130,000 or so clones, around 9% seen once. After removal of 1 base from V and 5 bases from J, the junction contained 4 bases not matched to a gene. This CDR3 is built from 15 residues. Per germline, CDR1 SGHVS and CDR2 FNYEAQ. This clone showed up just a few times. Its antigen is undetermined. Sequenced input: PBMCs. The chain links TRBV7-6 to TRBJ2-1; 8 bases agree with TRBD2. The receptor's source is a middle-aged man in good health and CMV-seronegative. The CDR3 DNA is TGTGCCAGCAGCTTAGAAGCGGGGGTTCACAATGAGCAGTTCTTC. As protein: CASSLEAGVHNEQFF.